The 8 T cell receptor beta chains below were found in one sample sequenced in a study of blood T cell repertoires in COVID-19. Some clones are missing from TCRdb's copy, which holds only in-frame ones; the method was immunoSEQ multiplex PCR. The table shows about 81,000 clones, with around 80% occurring only once. Sequenced: peripheral blood. All receptors derive from a human donor in a cohort sampled during active COVID-19.

The CDR3 DNA follows: TGTGCCAGCAGCCAAGAGAGGGACAGGGGGACGTATGAAAAACTGTTTTTT. This encodes CASSQERDRGTYEKLFF. The V gene is TRBV4-2, the J gene TRBJ1-4; 11 nucleotides match TRBD1. With 0 bases clipped from V and 6 bases from J, the junction kept 6 bases outside the gene matches. Germline lookup yields CDR1 LGHNA and CDR2 YNFKEQ. The CDR3 length is 17 residues.

The V and J genes are TRBV5-1 and TRBJ1-1; 11 bases agree with TRBD1. CDR3 length equals 16 residues. CDR1 SGHRS and CDR2 YFSETQ come from the germline V gene. The V segment lost 0 bases and the J segment 2 bases; nucleotides outside the gene matches: 3. CDR3 bases: TGCGCCAGCAGCTTGGGAAGGACAGGGGGCAACACTGAAGCTTTCTTT. This encodes CASSLGRTGGNTEAFF.

The chain employs TRBV7-2 and TRBJ1-2; 8 nucleotides align to TRBD1. The CDR3 consists of 15 residues. Unmatched junction bases numbered 9, after V lost 4 bases and J lost 5 bases. Germline V gene sequence: CDR1 SGHTA, CDR2 FQGNSA. In nucleotides, the CDR3 is TGTGCCAGCAGCTCGCGGACAGGGTTGGGGTATGGCTACACCTTC. Its protein product is CASSSRTGLGYGYTF. Drawing the rest from reference TRBV7-2 and TRBJ1-2, the complete variable domain is GAGVSQSPSNKVTEKGKDVELRCDPISGHTALYWYRQSLGQGLEFLIYFQGNSAPDKSGLPSDRFSAERTGGSVSTLTIQRTQQEDSAVYLCASSSRTGLGYGYTFGSGTRLTVV.

The chain carries TRBV5-1 and TRBJ2-2, with a tentative D call TRBD1 (5 bases). Germline V gene data show CDR1 as SGHRS and CDR2 as YFSETQ. V lost 0 bases, J lost 2 bases, and 11 bases lay in between. The CDR3 has 16 residues. Here the CDR3 DNA reads TGCGCCAGCAGCTTGGGGCCTCAGGGAAACACCGGGGAGCTGTTTTTT. Protein: CASSLGPQGNTGELFF.

This sequence joins TRBV21-1 and TRBJ2-7; the table's D call, TRBD2, was not checked against the DNA. TRBV21-1 is termed a pseudogene. The CDR3 extends over 14 amino acids. CDR3 residues: CASSKGGLFYEQYF. In DNA, the CDR3 is TGTGCCAGCAGCAAAGGAGGACTTTTCTACGAGCAGTACTTC.

J is TRBJ2-2 and V is TRBV2; a weak D match, TRBD1 (5 bases). Per germline, CDR1 SNHLY and CDR2 FYNNEI. The length of the CDR3 is 14 residues. Trimming cost V 6 bases and J 4 bases, with 12 bases left between them. In nucleotides, the CDR3 is TGTGCCAGCAGAGGCAGGGTCGGCACCGGGGAGCTGTTTTTT. Translated, it gives CASRGRVGTGELFF.

The chain links TRBV5-8 to TRBJ2-5, with TRBD2 matching over 9 bases. V trimming: 5 bases; J trimming: 2 bases; junction bases outside the gene matches: 13. Germline CDR1 SGHTS, CDR2 YDEGEE. The CDR3 sequence is 17 residues long. The CDR3 sequence: CASSRSTIAGDQETQYF. CDR3 in DNA: TGTGCCAGCAGTCGTTCGACCATAGCGGGGGATCAAGAGACCCAGTACTTC.

The chain uses TRBV29-1 and TRBJ2-2; 11 bases agree with TRBD2. Germline-derived CDR1 and CDR2 are SQVTM and ANQGSEA. The length of the CDR3 is 14 residues. The trim removed 6 bases at V and 5 bases at J, leaving 5 bases unmatched. CDR3 sequence reads: CSVLAGGPTGELFF. CDR3 DNA: TGCAGCGTATTAGCGGGGGGGCCTACCGGGGAGCTGTTTTTT.